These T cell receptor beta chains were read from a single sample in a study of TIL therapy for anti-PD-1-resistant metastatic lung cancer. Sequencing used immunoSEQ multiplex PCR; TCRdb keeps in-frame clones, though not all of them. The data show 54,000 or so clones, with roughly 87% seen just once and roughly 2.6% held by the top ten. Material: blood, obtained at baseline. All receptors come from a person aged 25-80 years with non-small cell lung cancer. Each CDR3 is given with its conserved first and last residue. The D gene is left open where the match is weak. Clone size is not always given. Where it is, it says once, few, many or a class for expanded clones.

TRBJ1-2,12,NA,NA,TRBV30,CAWSPGVYGYTF,TGTGCCTGGAGTCCAGGGGTGTATGGCTACACCTTC
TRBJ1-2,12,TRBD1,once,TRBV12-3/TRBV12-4,CASPGTDYGYTF,TGTGCCAGCCCTGGGACAGACTATGGCTACACCTTC
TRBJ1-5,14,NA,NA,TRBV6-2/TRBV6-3,CASRYTGNNQPQHF,TGTGCCAGCAGATACACAGGTAACAATCAGCCCCAGCATTTT
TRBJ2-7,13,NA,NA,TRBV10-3,CAISGSGGYEQYF,TGTGCCATCAGTGGGAGTGGGGGCTACGAGCAGTACTTC
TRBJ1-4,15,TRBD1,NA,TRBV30,CAWSFPGQGHEKLFF,TGTGCCTGGAGTTTTCCGGGACAGGGGCATGAAAAACTGTTTTTT
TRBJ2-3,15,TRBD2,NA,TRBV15,CATSIREDLSDTQYF,TGTGCCACCAGCATCCGGGAGGACCTTTCAGATACGCAGTATTTT
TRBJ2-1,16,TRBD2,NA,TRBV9,CASSASGSGGYNEQFF,TGTGCCAGCAGCGCCAGTGGTAGCGGGGGGTACAATGAGCAGTTCTTC
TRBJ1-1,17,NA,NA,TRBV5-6,CASSRLLQGKMNTEAFF,TGTGCCAGCAGCCGACTTCTGCAGGGGAAGATGAACACTGAAGCTTTCTTT
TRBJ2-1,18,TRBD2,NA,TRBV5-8,CASSSTYSSGDSYNEQFF,TGTGCCAGCAGCTCAACTTACTCTAGCGGGGACTCCTACAATGAGCAGTTCTTC
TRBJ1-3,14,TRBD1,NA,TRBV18,CASSPGQGGNTIYF,TGTGCCAGCTCACCCGGACAGGGGGGAAACACCATATATTTT
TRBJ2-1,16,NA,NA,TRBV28,CASSVRSSSSYNEQFF,TGTGCCAGCAGTGTTCGATCCTCTAGCTCCTACAATGAGCAGTTCTTC
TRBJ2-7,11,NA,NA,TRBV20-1,CSASEEYEQYF,TGCAGTGCTTCCGAAGAATACGAGCAGTACTTC
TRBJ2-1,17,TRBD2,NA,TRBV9,CASSVGVLAGAQGEQFF,TGTGCCAGCAGCGTAGGGGTTCTAGCGGGAGCCCAGGGGGAGCAGTTCTTC
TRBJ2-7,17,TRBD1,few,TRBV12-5,CASGLVLDRGASYEQYF,TGTGCTAGTGGTTTGGTACTGGACAGGGGCGCCTCCTACGAGCAGTACTTC
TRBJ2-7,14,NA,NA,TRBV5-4,CASSLGTEADRRYF,TGTGCCAGCAGCTTGGGGACAGAGGCTGACCGAAGGTACTTC
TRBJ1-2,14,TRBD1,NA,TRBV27,CASSFGQGANGYTF,TGTGCCAGCAGTTTTGGACAGGGGGCGAACGGCTACACCTTC
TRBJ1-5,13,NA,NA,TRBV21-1,CASSSTGGQPQHF,TGTGCCAGCAGCTCCACGGGGGGTCAGCCCCAGCATTTT
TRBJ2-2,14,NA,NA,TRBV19,CASTLSQSIGELFF,TGTGCCAGTACCCTCAGCCAGAGTATCGGGGAGCTGTTTTTT
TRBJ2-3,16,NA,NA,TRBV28,CASSDRWSASTDTQYF,TGTGCCAGCAGCGACCGGTGGTCCGCTAGCACAGATACGCAGTATTTT
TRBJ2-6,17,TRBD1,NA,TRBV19,CASSPRTGTSGANVLTF,TGTGCCAGTAGTCCCAGGACAGGGACCTCTGGGGCCAACGTCCTGACTTTC
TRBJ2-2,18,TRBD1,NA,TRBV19,CASSITGQGAANTGELFF,TGTGCCAGTAGTATAACGGGACAGGGGGCGGCGAACACCGGGGAGCTGTTTTTT
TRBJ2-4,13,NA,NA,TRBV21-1,CASSTGPKNIQYF,TGTGCCAGCAGCACGGGACCCAAAAACATTCAGTACTTC
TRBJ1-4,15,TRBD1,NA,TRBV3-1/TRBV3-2,CASSQGGQGNAKLFF,TGTGCCAGCAGCCAAGGGGGACAGGGGAACGCAAAACTGTTTTTT
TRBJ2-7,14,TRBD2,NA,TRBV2,CASSRSGLADEQYF,TGTGCCAGCAGTCGGTCGGGACTAGCGGACGAGCAGTACTTC
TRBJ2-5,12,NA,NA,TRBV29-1,CSVERLGETQYF,TGCAGCGTTGAACGGCTAGGGGAGACCCAGTACTTC
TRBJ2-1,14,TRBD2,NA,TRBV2,CASSDQRGNNEQFF,TGTGCCAGCAGTGATCAGCGGGGCAACAATGAGCAGTTCTTC
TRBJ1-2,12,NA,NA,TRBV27,CASSLGGQDYTF,TGTGCCAGCAGTTTGGGTGGACAAGACTACACCTTC
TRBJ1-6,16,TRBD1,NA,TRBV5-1,CASSLDPGQENSPLHF,TGCGCCAGCAGCTTAGATCCGGGACAGGAAAATTCACCCCTCCACTTT
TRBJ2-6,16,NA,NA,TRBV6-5,CASSYGEVRGANVLTF,TGTGCCAGCAGTTACGGCGAGGTGAGAGGGGCCAACGTCCTGACTTTC
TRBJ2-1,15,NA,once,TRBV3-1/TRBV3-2,CASSQGAASYNEQFF,TGTGCCAGCAGCCAAGGTGCGGCTTCCTACAATGAGCAGTTCTTC
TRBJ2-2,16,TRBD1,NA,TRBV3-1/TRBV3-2,CASSQVTGVGTGELFF,TGTGCCAGCAGCCAAGTGACAGGGGTCGGGACCGGGGAGCTGTTTTTT
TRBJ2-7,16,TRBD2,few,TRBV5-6,CASSPPWTSGKYEQYF,TGTGCCAGCAGCCCCCCCTGGACTAGCGGGAAGTACGAGCAGTACTTC
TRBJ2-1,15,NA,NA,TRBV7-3,CASSPSRDSYNEQFF,TGTGCCAGCAGCCCATCTCGAGACTCCTACAATGAGCAGTTCTTC
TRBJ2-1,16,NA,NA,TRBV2,CASIDRDRGSYNEQFF,TGTGCCAGCATTGACCGGGACCGGGGCTCCTACAATGAGCAGTTCTTC